The rows below give T cell receptor beta chains drawn from one sample of a study of somatic mutations in cytotoxic T cells in rheumatoid arthritis. Clones were sequenced by immunoSEQ multiplex PCR, and TCRdb holds only the in-frame ones, with some missing. The table records 15,000 to 20,000 clones, 75% to 80% of them present only once. The specimen sequenced was CD8+ T cells sorted from blood. All receptors come from an adult with rheumatoid arthritis. Both conserved end residues are part of each CDR3. Fields, in order: D gene, J gene, V gene, clone size, CDR3 protein, CDR3 DNA. D genes are given only for firm matches. Rows give clone size only sometimes, using once, few, many, or a class for an expanded clone.

TRBD2	TRBJ2-1	TRBV4-2	NA	CASSSGTSEIFTYNEQFF	TGTGCCAGCAGTTCCGGGACTAGCGAAATTTTTACCTACAATGAGCAGTTCTTC
NA	TRBJ2-1	TRBV7-2	NA	CASSGASYNEQFF	TGTGCCAGCAGCGGGGCCTCCTACAATGAGCAGTTCTTC
TRBD1	TRBJ2-2	TRBV19	NA	CASSVTGGRTGELFF	TGTGCCAGTAGTGTGACAGGGGGCAGAACCGGGGAGCTGTTTTTT
TRBD2	TRBJ2-7	TRBV27	once	CASSSTGTSGRARYEQYF	TGTGCCAGCAGTTCGACCGGGACTAGCGGGAGGGCCAGGTACGAGCAGTACTTC
TRBD1	TRBJ1-2	TRBV14	NA	CASSLGTGGFYGYTF	TGTGCCAGCAGCCTCGGGACAGGGGGGTTCTATGGCTACACCTTC
NA	TRBJ1-2	TRBV29-1	NA	CSVIHERANYGYTF	TGCAGCGTTATTCACGAGAGAGCTAACTATGGCTACACCTTC
NA	TRBJ1-4	TRBV5-5	NA	CASSPRGTNEKLFF	TGTGCCAGCAGCCCGCGGGGGACTAATGAAAAACTGTTTTTT
NA	TRBJ1-1	TRBV4-3	NA	CASSQDSGNTEAFF	TGCGCCAGCAGCCAAGATTCGGGGAACACTGAAGCTTTCTTT
NA	TRBJ2-4	TRBV9	NA	CDWNIQYF	TGTGACTGGAACATTCAGTACTTC
NA	TRBJ2-7	TRBV4-1	NA	CASTNFGTVDGYEQYF	TGCGCCAGCACCAACTTCGGGACGGTGGATGGATACGAGCAGTACTTC
TRBD2	TRBJ2-7	TRBV28	once	CASSFPSGSYEQYF	TGTGCCAGCAGTTTCCCTAGCGGGAGCTACGAGCAGTACTTC
NA	TRBJ2-7	TRBV4-1	NA	CASSQLGGDEQYF	TGCGCCAGCAGCCAACTCGGAGGGGACGAGCAGTACTTC
NA	TRBJ2-5	TRBV5-1	NA	CASSLSETPYQETQYF	TGCGCCAGCAGCTTGAGCGAAACACCGTACCAAGAGACCCAGTACTTC
NA	TRBJ2-1	TRBV25-1	NA	CASSNNEQFF	TGTGCCAGCAGCAACAATGAGCAGTTCTTC
NA	TRBJ2-1	TRBV13	NA	CASSSPGTPPFNNEQFF	TGTGCCAGCAGCAGCCCCGGGACTCCCCCATTCAACAATGAGCAGTTCTTC
NA	TRBJ2-1	TRBV5-6	NA	CASSLARTLSSYNEQFF	TGTGCCAGCAGCTTGGCCAGGACTCTGAGCTCCTACAATGAGCAGTTCTTC
NA	TRBJ1-1	TRBV27	NA	CASSYQMNTEAFF	TGTGCCAGCAGTTATCAGATGAACACTGAAGCTTTCTTT
NA	TRBJ2-2	TRBV6-5	NA	CASRMRSSPNRELFF	TGTGCCAGCAGAATGAGATCCTCCCCTAACCGGGAGCTGTTTTTT